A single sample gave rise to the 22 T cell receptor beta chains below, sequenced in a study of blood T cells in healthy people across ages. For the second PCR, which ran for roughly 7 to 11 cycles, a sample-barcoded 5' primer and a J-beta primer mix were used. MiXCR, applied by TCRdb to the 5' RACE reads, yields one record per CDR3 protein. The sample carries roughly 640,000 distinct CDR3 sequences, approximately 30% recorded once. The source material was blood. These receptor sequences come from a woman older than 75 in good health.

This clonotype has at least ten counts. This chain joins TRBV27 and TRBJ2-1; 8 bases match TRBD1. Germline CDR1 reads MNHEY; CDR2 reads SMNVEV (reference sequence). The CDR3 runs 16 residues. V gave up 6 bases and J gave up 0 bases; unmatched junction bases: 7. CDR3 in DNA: TGTGCCAGCAGGCCTTATCAGGGGGCCTCCTACAATGAGCAGTTCTTC. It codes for CASRPYQGASYNEQFF.

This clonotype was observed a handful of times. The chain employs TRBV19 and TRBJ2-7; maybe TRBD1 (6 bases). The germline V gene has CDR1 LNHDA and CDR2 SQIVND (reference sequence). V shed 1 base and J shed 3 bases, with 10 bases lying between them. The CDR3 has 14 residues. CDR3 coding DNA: TGTGCCAGTAGTATAGCTCCAGGGGACTACGAGCAGTACTTC. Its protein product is CASSIAPGDYEQYF.

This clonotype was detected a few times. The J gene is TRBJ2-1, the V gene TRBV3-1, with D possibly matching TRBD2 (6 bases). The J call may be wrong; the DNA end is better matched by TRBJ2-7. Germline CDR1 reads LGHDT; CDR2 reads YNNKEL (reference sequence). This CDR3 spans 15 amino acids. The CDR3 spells CASSPRGGAFNEQYF. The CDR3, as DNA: TGTGCCAGCAGCCCAAGGGGCGGGGCCTTCAATGAGCAGTACTTC.

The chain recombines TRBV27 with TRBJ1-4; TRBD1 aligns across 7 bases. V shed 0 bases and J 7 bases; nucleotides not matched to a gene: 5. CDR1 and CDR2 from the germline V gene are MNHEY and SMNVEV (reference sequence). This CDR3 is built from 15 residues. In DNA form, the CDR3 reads TGTGCCAGCAGTTTATCATACAGGGGAGGTGAAAAACTGTTTTTT. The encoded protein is CASSLSYRGGEKLFF.

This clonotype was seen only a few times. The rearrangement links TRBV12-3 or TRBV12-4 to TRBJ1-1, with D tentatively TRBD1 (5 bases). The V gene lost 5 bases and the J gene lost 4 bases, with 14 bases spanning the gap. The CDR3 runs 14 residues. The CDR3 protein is CASSRRGGGTEAFF. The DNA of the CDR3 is TGTGCCAGCAGTAGAAGGGGCGGGGGCACTGAAGCTTTCTTT.

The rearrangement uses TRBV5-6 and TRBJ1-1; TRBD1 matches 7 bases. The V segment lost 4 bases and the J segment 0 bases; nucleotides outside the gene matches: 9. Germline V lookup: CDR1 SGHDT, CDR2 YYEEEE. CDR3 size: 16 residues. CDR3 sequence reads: CASSRRGPIMNTEAFF. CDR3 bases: TGTGCCAGCAGCCGAAGGGGGCCTATCATGAACACTGAAGCTTTCTTT.

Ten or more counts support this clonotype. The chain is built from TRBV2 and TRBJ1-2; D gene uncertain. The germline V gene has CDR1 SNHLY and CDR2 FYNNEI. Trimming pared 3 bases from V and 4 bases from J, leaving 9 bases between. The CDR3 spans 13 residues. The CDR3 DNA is TGTGCCAGCAGTGATGGTTCTCTCTATGGCTACACCTTC. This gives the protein CASSDGSLYGYTF.

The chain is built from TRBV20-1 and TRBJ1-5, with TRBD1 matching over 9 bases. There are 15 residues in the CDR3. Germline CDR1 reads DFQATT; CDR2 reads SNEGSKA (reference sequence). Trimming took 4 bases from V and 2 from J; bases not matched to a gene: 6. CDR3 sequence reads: CSATTGGGGNQPQHF. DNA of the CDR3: TGCAGTGCTACGACAGGGGGTGGTGGCAATCAGCCCCAGCATTTT.

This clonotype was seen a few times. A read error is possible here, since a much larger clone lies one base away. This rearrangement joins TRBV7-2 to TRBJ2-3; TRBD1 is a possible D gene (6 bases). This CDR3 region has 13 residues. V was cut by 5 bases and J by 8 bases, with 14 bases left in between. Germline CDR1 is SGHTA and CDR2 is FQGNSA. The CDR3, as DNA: TGTGCCAGCAGCCCCCCAGGGGCAGGTACGCAGTATTTT. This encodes CASSPPGAGTQYF.

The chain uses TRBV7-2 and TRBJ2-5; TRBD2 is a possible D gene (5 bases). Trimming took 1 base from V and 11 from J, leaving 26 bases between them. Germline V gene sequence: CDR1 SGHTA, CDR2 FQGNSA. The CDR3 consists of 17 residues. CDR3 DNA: TGTGCCAGCAGCTTAGGGTCGTGGACTCGCCAGCGGAATGAGCAGTACTTC. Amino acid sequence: CASSLGSWTRQRNEQYF.

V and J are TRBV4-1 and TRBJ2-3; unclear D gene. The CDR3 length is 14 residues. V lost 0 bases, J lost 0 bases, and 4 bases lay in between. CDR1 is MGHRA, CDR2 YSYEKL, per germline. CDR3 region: CASSQEISTDTQYF. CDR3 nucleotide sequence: TGCGCCAGCAGCCAAGAAATAAGCACAGATACGCAGTATTTT.

The CDR3 loop is CSVEPMDSGELFF. The CDR3 DNA is TGCAGCGTTGAACCCATGGACTCCGGGGAGCTGTTTTTT. V gene TRBV29-1 combines with J gene TRBJ2-2; possible D gene TRBD2, 5 bases. V was clipped by 2 bases and J by 6 bases, with 10 bases between them. The length of the CDR3 is 13 residues. Looked up from germline, CDR1 is SQVTM and CDR2 is ANQGSEA.

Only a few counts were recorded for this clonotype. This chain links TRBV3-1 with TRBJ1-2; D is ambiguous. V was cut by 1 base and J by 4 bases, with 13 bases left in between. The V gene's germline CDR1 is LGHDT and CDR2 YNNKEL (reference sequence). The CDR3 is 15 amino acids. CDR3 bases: TGTGCCAGCAGCCAAGTGGAAGCCACGGGCTATGGCTACACCTTC. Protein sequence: CASSQVEATGYGYTF.

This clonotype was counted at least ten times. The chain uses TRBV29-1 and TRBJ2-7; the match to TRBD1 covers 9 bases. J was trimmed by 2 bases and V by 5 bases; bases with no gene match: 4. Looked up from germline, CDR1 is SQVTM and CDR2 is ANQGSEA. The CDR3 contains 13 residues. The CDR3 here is CSVRDRVTYEQYF. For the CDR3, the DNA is TGCAGCGTTCGGGACAGGGTAACCTACGAGCAGTACTTC.

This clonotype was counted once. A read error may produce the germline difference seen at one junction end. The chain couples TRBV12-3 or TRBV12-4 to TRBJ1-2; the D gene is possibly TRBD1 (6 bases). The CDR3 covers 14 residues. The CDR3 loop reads CVSSLGQGYYGYTF. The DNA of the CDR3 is TGTGTCAGCAGTCTGGGCCAGGGGTACTATGGCTACACCTTC.

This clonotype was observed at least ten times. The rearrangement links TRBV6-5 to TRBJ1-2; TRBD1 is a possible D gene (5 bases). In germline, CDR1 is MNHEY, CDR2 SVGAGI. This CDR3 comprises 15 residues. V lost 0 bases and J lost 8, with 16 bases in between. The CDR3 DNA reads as TGTGCCAGCAGTTACTCCAGGACACAGCCAAAAGGCTACACCTTC. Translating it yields CASSYSRTQPKGYTF.

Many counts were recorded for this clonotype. The DNA of the CDR3 is TGTGCCAGCAGCTTAGAGACAGCGGGGGGGTTACATACGCAGTATTTT. As protein: CASSLETAGGLHTQYF. The rearrangement uses TRBV7-6 and TRBJ2-3, with 10 bases matching TRBD2. Germline values: CDR1 SGHVS, CDR2 FNYEAQ. The CDR3 has 16 amino acids. V was clipped by 1 base and J by 7 bases; unmatched bases: 8.

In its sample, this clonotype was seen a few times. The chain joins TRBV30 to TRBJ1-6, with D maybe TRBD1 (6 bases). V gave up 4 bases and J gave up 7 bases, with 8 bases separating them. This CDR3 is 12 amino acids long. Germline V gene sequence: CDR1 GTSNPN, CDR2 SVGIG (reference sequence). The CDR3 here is CAWTQGNSPLHF. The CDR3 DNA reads TGTGCCTGGACCCAGGGGAATTCACCCCTCCACTTT.

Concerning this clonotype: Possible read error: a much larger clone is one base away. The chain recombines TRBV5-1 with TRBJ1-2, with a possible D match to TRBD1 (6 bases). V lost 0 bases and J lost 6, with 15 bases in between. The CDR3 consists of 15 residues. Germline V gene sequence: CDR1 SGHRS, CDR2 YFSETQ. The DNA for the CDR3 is TGCGCCAGCAGCTTGGACAGGGAGAATGAGCATGGCTACACCTTC. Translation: CASSLDRENEHGYTF.

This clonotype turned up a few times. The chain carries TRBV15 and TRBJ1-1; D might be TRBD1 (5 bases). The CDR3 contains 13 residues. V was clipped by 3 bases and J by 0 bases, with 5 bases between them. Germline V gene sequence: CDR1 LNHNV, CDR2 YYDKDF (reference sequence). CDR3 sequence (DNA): TGTGCCACCAGCAGGGACATGAACACTGAAGCTTTCTTT. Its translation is CATSRDMNTEAFF.

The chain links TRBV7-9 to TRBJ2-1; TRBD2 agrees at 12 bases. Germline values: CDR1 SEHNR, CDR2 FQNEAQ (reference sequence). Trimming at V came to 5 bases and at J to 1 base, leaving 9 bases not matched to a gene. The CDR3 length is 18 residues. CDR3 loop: CASSGSSLAGGSYNEQFF. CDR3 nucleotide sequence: TGTGCCAGCAGCGGCTCTAGTCTAGCGGGAGGGTCCTACAATGAGCAGTTCTTC. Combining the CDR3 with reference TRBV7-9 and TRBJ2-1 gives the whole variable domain DTGVSQNPRHKITKRGQNVTFRCDPISEHNRLYWYRQTLGQGPEFLTYFQNEAQLEKSRLLSDRFSAERPKGSFSTLEIQRTEQGDSAMYLCASSGSSLAGGSYNEQFFGPGTRLTVL.

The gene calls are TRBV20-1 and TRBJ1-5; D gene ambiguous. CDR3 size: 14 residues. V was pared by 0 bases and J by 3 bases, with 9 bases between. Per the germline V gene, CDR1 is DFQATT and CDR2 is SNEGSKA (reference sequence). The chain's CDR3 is CSARDERVNQPQHF. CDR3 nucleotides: TGCAGTGCTAGAGATGAGAGGGTCAATCAGCCCCAGCATTTT.